This entry describes one TCR beta chain. There is no known antigen for this receptor. Per-nucleotide qualities are absent, and no much larger clonotype sits a single base away. Preparation of the library involved the immunoSEQ multiplex PCR assay. For the multiplex PCR, a mixture combining 60 forward primers for TCR Vbeta segments and 13 reverse primers for TCR Jbeta segments was used. Amplification of the CDR3 region of rearranged TCR beta genes was performed with a multiplex PCR assay on genomic DNA. The amplified TCR beta libraries were sequenced on the Illumina HiSeq System as 87-base-pair reads. On the study's bioinformatics: A later analysis tallied roughly 78 million unique TCR beta chains across the 700 or so repertoires, and some 10 million of those chains were shared by two or more donors. Raw reads were error-corrected and collapsed into unique sequences by a nearest-neighbor algorithm in which closely related sequences were merged to remove PCR and sequencing errors. To assign V, D and J gene segments, CDR3 sequences were aligned to IMGT reference sequences. For a sequence to be retained, a match of at least six nucleotides to both a V gene segment and a J gene segment was required. A rearrangement was called productive if the CDR3 had no stop codons and remained in frame with V and J, and every other rearrangement was called non-productive. Following IMGT convention, CDR3 was defined as the stretch from the second conserved V-encoded cysteine to the conserved J-encoded phenylalanine. Sequences without an unambiguous match to a single V gene segment were excluded from the earlier analysis of approximately 600 of the donors. In an earlier analysis of approximately 560 of the donors, a V segment was called functional when productive rearrangements were above 56.7%, and segregating when the standard deviation between donors exceeded 5%. A statistical classification framework was developed to diagnose cytomegalovirus status using the catalog of TCR beta chain sequences. A later analysis assigned V and J genes by comparing TCR nucleotide sequences with IMGT/GENE-DB human TR gene sequences. The TCRdist pipeline was used in a later analysis to assign CDR3 sequences and most-parsimonious VDJ recombination scenarios. In a later analysis, each TCR beta chain was defined by its CDR3 amino acid sequence together with its V-gene family, and reads without a unique V-gene family were excluded. To address suspected cross-contamination and a sequencing artifact, a later analysis removed 592 highly shared, low-generation-probability nucleotide sequences. In a later analysis, a clonal expansion index was calculated for each public chain from normalized within-repertoire ranks of inferred template counts. A later analysis computed generation probabilities with a VDJ recombination model fitted to out-of-frame rearrangements, and checked the results against IGoR. A later analysis scored TCR-TCR, TCR-HLA and TCR-CMV co-occurrence with hypergeometric tests, applying a repertoire-size bias correction to TCR pairs. To estimate false discovery rates, a later analysis permuted the HLA or CMV assignments 20 times. In a later analysis, co-occurring TCRs were grouped using DBSCAN, with TCRdist sequence similarity added in when clustering inside HLA-allele-positive subsets. Co-occurrence clustering excluded repertoires with fewer than 30,000 or more than 120,000 public chains, plus five with anomalous nucleotide sharing. Held by TCRdb, this immuneACCESS table contains in-frame sequences only and omits some clones. Under half of the omission traces to an unresolved V gene where checked; the cause of the rest is unknown. V, J and clone size were drawn from that table, and D and trimming were deduced from the DNA. The sample contains 80,000 or so clones, over 60% of them found a single time. The leading ten clones occupy 4% to 5.5% of the sample.

For CDR1 and CDR2, the germline V gene (reference sequence) lists LNHNV and YYDKDF. V loses 1 base at its end and J loses 11 bases; junction bases beyond the gene matches: 10. The CDR3 goes from the cysteine to the phenylalanine over 14 residues. Of the read, only the CDR3 DNA is kept; its 42 bases are in frame from base 1. The data stem from a study of cytomegalovirus exposure and HLA in healthy donors listed by TCRdb under 2017. About the investigation overall: According to an earlier analysis of a few hundred of the donors, some 180 million T cells yielded 90 million to 130 million unique TCR beta sequences and approximately 300 Gb of sequence data. Because of strong linkage in the cohort, five DR-DQ haplotypes were treated as single units for association and clustering. Along with the roughly 670-subject first cohort, a separate validation cohort of over a hundred different subjects was used. Approximately 300 gigabases of sequencing data and 75 million to 85 million unique TCR sequences made up an early release that covered over 550 HLA-typed donors. The genetic ancestry cluster associated with self-reported Caucasian donors included approximately 85% of the roughly 380 genotyped donors. The study used immunosequencing to profile the T cell repertoires of approximately 650 subjects and linked those repertoires to cytomegalovirus serostatus. The number of typed donors differed by locus: about 620-630 for A, B, C, DRB1 and DQB1; approximately 520 for DQA1; approximately 600 for DPA1; and around 470 for DPB1. High-throughput TCR immunosequencing, statistical association of individual TCRs with disease status, and machine learning were combined to predict cytomegalovirus infection status. All discovery cohort repertoires had been generated on a single sequencing platform. Rather than using new phenotypic data, the later analysis identified candidate immune exposures from TCR beta sequences and from how often those sequences occurred across donors. Donor age, sex, ethnicity and CMV serostatus were collected together with the repertoire data. A later analysis re-examined previously published TCR beta repertoires from hundreds of donors and added high-resolution HLA genotyping to investigate patterns of TCR occurrence. In an earlier analysis of around 540 of the donors, high-throughput TCR beta sequencing was used to judge whether each TCR beta V gene segment behaved as functional or pseudogenic. Class I and class II HLA loci were covered by the typing at four-digit resolution. The study aimed to test whether signatures of past pathogen exposure could be identified by cataloging public T cell receptors. A later genetic analysis used genome-wide SNP genotypes for about 65% of the roughly 700 donors, treating that subset as a discovery cohort. On average, about 240,000 unique TCR beta nucleotide sequences were sequenced per donor among fewer than 500 genotyped donors of the cohort, with 15% to 20% of those sequences being non-productive. What the authors observed across the whole study: While some public TCRs were present in many individuals, most TCR sequences turned up only very rarely across donors. In this cohort, only TCR beta chains were sequenced, and detectable features were limited by the absence of alpha or paired-chain data. A further reported finding was that TCR beta sequences accurately predicted the HLA-A and HLA-B alleles for most subjects in the first cohort. At a false discovery rate of 0.05, a later analysis linked approximately 18,000 TCR beta sequences to specific HLA alleles. In an earlier analysis of around 600 of the donors, most TCR beta V segments appeared in productive rearrangements about 87% or about 30% of the time, broadly matching IMGT annotations. Sequencing depth was assumed to be roughly uniform across donors in the presence/absence analyses, though that assumption may not hold. Assigning TCR associations to individual alleles was difficult when HLA alleles, especially DR and DQ, strongly co-occurred. It was suggested by the authors that the approach could potentially be generalized to other disease states and immunological phenotypes. According to a later analysis, parvovirus B19, influenza, CMV and Epstein-Barr virus appeared linked to several top co-occurrence clusters. The study listed 164 TCR beta chains as associated with cytomegalovirus. The classifier was reported to diagnose cytomegalovirus status with high specificity and sensitivity in both the original and validation cohorts. Compared with equally common non-associated chains, HLA-associated TCR beta chains in a later analysis were more clonally expanded and had lower generation probabilities. Because the 87-base-pair reads could not distinguish some IMGT-functional V segments, including TRBV6-2 and TRBV6-3, those segments were excluded. In a later analysis, the rate of TCR association differed among HLA loci, with DRB1 alleles having the most associated TCRs and HLA-C alleles having the fewest. In a later genetic analysis, fewer N-insertions in productive TCRs were reported among donors in an Asian-associated ancestry cluster than the approximately 710-donor mean. A later analysis found that most CMV-associated TCR beta chains appeared HLA-restricted, with HLA associations seemingly driven largely by CMV exposure. A later genetic analysis associated a missense DCLRE1C variant with V-gene and J-gene trimming of TCR beta chains, and an independent cohort replicated the association. Correlated functional status among segregating V segments might be attributable to linkage disequilibrium, but an unknown experimental factor could not be ruled out. The earlier analysis of 587 of the donors excluded roughly 16 rarely observed V segments, including chromosome 9 orphons, because counts were too low. Because HLA typing was unavailable for some donors at each locus, only the typed subset was used in association tests. A cluster of highly shared sequence variants was judged likely to represent a technical artifact of the sequencing pipeline. For the cohort, immune exposure information was limited to CMV serostatus. In vitro tests confirmed that a few of the cytomegalovirus-associated TCR beta chains recognize cytomegalovirus antigens.

The cohort was made up of several hundred healthy bone marrow donors. At the time of sampling, all cohort members were nominally healthy, though unrecorded immune exposures were likely present. The donor was CMV seropositive and was included in the group of 300 or so seropositive cohort members. Each donor provided a peripheral blood sample, and peripheral blood mononuclear cells were used for TCR beta sequencing. Genomic DNA was extracted from the blood cell samples with the Qiagen DNeasy Blood Extraction Kit. Sequencing was performed on PBMCs. The chain links TRBV15 with TRBJ2-7; 8 central bases correspond to TRBD1. This receptor was identified in a male donor in good health and CMV-seropositive. The CDR3 amino acid sequence is: CATSRGHDRGLKYF. The DNA is as follows: TGTGCCACCAGCAGAGGGCACGACAGGGGCCTCAAGTACTTC.